This is a list of T cell receptor beta chains from one sample in a study of shared clonotypes between healthy human individuals. TCRdb's table, derived via immunoSEQ multiplex PCR, lists solely in-frame clones and lacks some. The sample shows approximately 530,000 clones, more than 95% of them seen only once. What was sequenced was naive CD4+ T cells sorted from blood. The receptors stem from a woman under 40 in good health. The CDR3 runs from the conserved cysteine through the conserved F or W. Fields, in order: J gene, V gene, clone size, D gene, CDR3 DNA, CDR3 protein. A D gene is named only where the DNA matches it firmly. For some rows the clone size is stated as once, few or many, or as a class when expanded; others skip it.

>TRBJ2-2|TRBV2|.|.
TGTGCCAGCATTCGGGACACCGCGAACACCGGGGAGCTGTTTTTT
CASIRDTANTGELFF
>TRBJ1-1|TRBV28|.|.
TGTGCCAGCAGCTCAACGATGAACACTGAAGCTTTCTTT
CASSSTMNTEAFF
>TRBJ1-2|TRBV5-8|once|TRBD1
TGTGCCAGCAGCTCGGACACAGGGGCTTATGGCTACACCTTC
CASSSDTGAYGYTF
>TRBJ2-2|TRBV28|.|.
TGTGCCAGCAGTCCCCGGGGGCACGGGGAGCTGTTTTTT
CASSPRGHGELFF
>TRBJ2-7|TRBV5-4|.|.
TGTGCCAGCAGCTTGTGGCAGGGGTCCTACGAGCAGTACTTC
CASSLWQGSYEQYF
>TRBJ1-1|TRBV2|.|TRBD1
TGTGCCAGCAGTGACCGACAGGGGGTGGCTGAAGCTTTCTTT
CASSDRQGVAEAFF
>TRBJ2-7|TRBV19|.|TRBD1
TGTGCCAGTAGTATATTGGACAGGGATTACGAGCAGTACTTC
CASSILDRDYEQYF
>TRBJ2-3|TRBV7-3|.|TRBD2
TGTGCCAGCAGCCCGACTAGCAGATACACAGATACGCAGTATTTT
CASSPTSRYTDTQYF
>TRBJ2-7|TRBV5-1|.|.
TGCGCCAGCAGCTTGGCAGGGGCTCTCTCCTACGAGCAGTACTTC
CASSLAGALSYEQYF
>TRBJ1-4|TRBV6-6|.|.
TGTGCCAGCAGTAGGGACCGGGAAAAACTGTTTTTT
CASSRDREKLFF